A single sample is the source of the 29 T cell receptor beta chains below, sequenced in a study of cytomegalovirus exposure and HLA in healthy donors. PCR amplification relied on 60 Vbeta primers (plus 13 Jbeta primers). Profiled with immunoSEQ multiplex PCR; TCRdb holds only in-frame clones, not every one. The sample holds about 110,000 clones, roughly 80% seen once. Sequenced material: PBMCs. These receptor sequences come from a young man in good health and CMV-seropositive.

The V and J genes are TRBV6-6 and TRBJ2-3; perhaps TRBD2 as D (5 bases). This CDR3 has 14 amino acids. V lost 5 bases, J lost 2 bases, and 11 bases lay in between. The germline gives CDR1 MNHNY, CDR2 SVGAGI (reference sequence). CDR3 region: CASSIGLNTDTQYF. The CDR3, as DNA: TGTGCCAGCAGTATTGGACTGAACACAGATACGCAGTATTTT.

The gene calls are TRBV21-1 and TRBJ1-5; the listed D gene, TRBD1, was not tested against the DNA. TRBV21-1 is a pseudogene segment. The CDR3 sequence is 18 residues long. The CDR3 DNA reads as TGTGCCAGCAGCAAAGACAAAGGGACAGAAAATAGCAATCAGCCCCAGCATTTT. This encodes CASSKDKGTENSNQPQHF.

CDR3 in DNA: TGTGCCAGCAGTTTTTTGGCGGGTGAGGTGAATTCACCCCTCCACTTT. Translating it yields CASSFLAGEVNSPLHF. The gene calls are TRBV27 and TRBJ1-6, with no clear D. This CDR3 spans 16 amino acids. Germline CDR1 reads MNHEY; CDR2 reads SMNVEV (reference sequence). Trimming removed 3 bases at V and 7 bases at J, with 16 bases between.

This chain connects TRBV7-9 to TRBJ2-7, with 10 bases that match TRBD1. The junction had 7 bases not matched to a gene; V was cut back by 5 bases and J by 0 bases. This CDR3 spans 16 amino acids. The germline V gene has CDR1 SEHNR and CDR2 FQNEAQ (reference sequence). The CDR3 nucleotides are TGTGCCAGCAGCCCATCGGACAGGGGGAGCTCCTACGAGCAGTACTTC. Translated, it gives CASSPSDRGSSYEQYF.

The V call is TRBV5-4, the J call TRBJ1-2; 9 bases are shared with TRBD1. V trimming: 4 bases; J trimming: 5 bases; junction bases outside the gene matches: 12. Germline values: CDR1 SGHNT, CDR2 YYREEE (reference sequence). The CDR3 is 16 residues long. The CDR3 loop is CASSQLRDREVYGYTF. For the CDR3, the DNA is TGTGCCAGCAGCCAATTACGGGACAGGGAAGTTTATGGCTACACCTTC.

V gene TRBV28 combines with J gene TRBJ2-1; the D is unclear. CDR1 MDHEN and CDR2 SYDVKM come from the germline V gene. V was cut by 7 bases and J by 9 bases, with 10 bases left in between. The CDR3 has 11 amino acids. Here the CDR3 reads CASTSTREQFF. For the CDR3, the DNA is TGTGCCAGCACTTCAACACGTGAGCAGTTCTTC.

The chain combines TRBV11-2 with TRBJ1-1, with a weak D call TRBD1 (6 bases). The CDR3 length is 13 residues. Germline loops: CDR1 SGHAT, CDR2 FQNNGV. Trimming stripped 6 bases from V and 0 bases from J, with 8 bases between. CDR3 DNA sequence: TGTGCCAGCAGACAGGGCTTGAACACTGAAGCTTTCTTT. Translated: CASRQGLNTEAFF.

V and J are TRBV14 and TRBJ2-7; D is ambiguous. V was cut by 1 base and J by 9 bases, with 13 bases left in between. The CDR3 is 13 amino acids. CDR1 is SGHDN, CDR2 FVKESK, per germline. The DNA of the CDR3 is TGTGCCAGCAGCCAAGGAGGCCCGAATGGGCAGTACTTC. Amino acids: CASSQGGPNGQYF.

The sample holds a few counts of this clone. The J gene is TRBJ1-1, the V gene TRBV28, with a weak D call TRBD1 (5 bases). Trimming cost V 6 bases and J 4 bases, with 9 bases left between them. The CDR3 sequence is 12 residues long. Germline V gene data show CDR1 as MDHEN and CDR2 as SYDVKM. The CDR3 loop is CASSLDSTEAFF. CDR3 nucleotide sequence: TGTGCCAGCAGCCTCGACAGCACTGAAGCTTTCTTT. The whole variable domain, filled in from reference TRBV28 and TRBJ1-1, reads DVKVTQSSRYLVKRTGEKVFLECVQDMDHENMFWYRQDPGLGLRLIYFSYDVKMKEKGDIPEGYSVSREKKERFSLILESASTNQTSMYLCASSLDSTEAFFGQGTRLTVV.

This clone was seen just once. The chain links TRBV7-9 to TRBJ1-2; D not resolved. CDR1 is SEHNR and CDR2 is FQNEAQ in the germline V gene (reference sequence). V was trimmed by 0 bases and J by 4 bases, leaving 9 bases between them. This CDR3 is 14 amino acids long. The CDR3 reads CASSLALEFYGYTF. The CDR3 DNA reads as TGTGCCAGCAGCTTAGCGCTAGAGTTCTATGGCTACACCTTC.

The V and J genes are TRBV27 and TRBJ1-6; D unresolved. V was clipped by 6 bases and J by 7 bases, with 10 bases between them. Per the germline V gene, CDR1 is MNHEY and CDR2 is SMNVEV (reference sequence). The CDR3 runs to 13 residues. The CDR3 DNA sequence: TGTGCCAGCAGCTTTCTTGGCAATTCACCCCTCCACTTT. It encodes CASSFLGNSPLHF.

The chain has TRBV5-1 and TRBJ2-7, with a weak D call TRBD2 (6 bases). The CDR3 covers 14 residues. Germline CDR1 SGHRS, CDR2 YFSETQ. V lost 4 bases and J 6 bases, leaving 17 bases between the germline ends. The CDR3 DNA reads TGCGCCAGCAGCACGGAGGGCAGGGCGGGCGAGCAGTACTTC. It yields the protein CASSTEGRAGEQYF.

V and J are TRBV6-5 and TRBJ1-2; 8 nucleotides match TRBD1. V lost 5 bases, J lost 4 bases, and 9 bases stayed unmatched. The CDR3 is 15 residues long. CDR1 MNHEY and CDR2 SVGAGI come from the germline V gene. CDR3 residues: CASSLDREPSYGYTF. Here the CDR3 DNA reads TGTGCCAGCAGTCTGGACAGGGAACCTTCCTATGGCTACACCTTC.

The chain links TRBV27 to TRBJ2-1; D gene uncertain. The CDR3 length is 15 residues. CDR1 and CDR2 (germline): MNHEY, SMNVEV (reference sequence). V was clipped by 2 bases and J by 2 bases, with 10 bases between them. CDR3 bases: TGTGCCAGCAGTTTAACTCTGCCGGCCTACAATGAGCAGTTCTTC. Amino acid sequence: CASSLTLPAYNEQFF.

The chain joins TRBV4-1 to TRBJ2-1; TRBD1 agrees at 10 bases. Per germline, CDR1 MGHRA and CDR2 YSYEKL. CDR3 length: 15 residues. Germline trimming cut 5 bases from V and 6 bases from J; bases unmatched to any gene: 7. The chain's CDR3 is CASSSPGQGGNEQFF. The CDR3 nucleotides are TGCGCCAGCAGCTCCCCCGGACAGGGGGGCAATGAGCAGTTCTTC.

The chain combines TRBV4-3 with TRBJ1-2, with D tentatively TRBD1 (5 bases). CDR1 and CDR2 (germline): LGHNA, YSLEER. Trimming removed 1 base at V and 3 bases at J, with 9 bases between. CDR3 size: 14 residues. The CDR3 is CASSQVGRDYGYTF. DNA for the CDR3: TGCGCCAGCAGCCAAGTGGGCAGGGACTATGGCTACACCTTC.

This clone has only one observation. J is TRBJ2-5 and V is TRBV11-2; 12 nucleotides agree with TRBD2. Germline values: CDR1 SGHAT, CDR2 FQNNGV. V was pared by 5 bases and J by 7 bases, with 8 bases of the junction left unmatched. This CDR3 comprises 15 residues. In DNA, the CDR3 is TGTGCCAGCAGCCAGGGACTAGCGGGTCCGGGGACCCAGTACTTC. This encodes CASSQGLAGPGTQYF.

The rearrangement links TRBV7-9 to TRBJ1-2; 7 bases are shared with TRBD1. The germline V gene has CDR1 SEHNR and CDR2 FQNEAQ (reference sequence). J gave up 5 bases and V 5 bases, and 8 bases lay outside the gene matches. This CDR3 has 14 residues. CDR3 loop: CASSLGRTGYGYTF. CDR3 sequence (DNA): TGTGCCAGCAGCCTGGGGCGGACAGGTTATGGCTACACCTTC.

The chain couples TRBV6-1 to TRBJ1-4, with D unresolved. The CDR3 has 14 amino acids. The germline CDR1 and CDR2 sequences are MNHNS and SASEGT. The ends were cut back, 11 bases at V and 7 bases at J, with 20 bases in the middle. The CDR3 DNA reads TGTGCCGCCCGCCACAGCGAGGGTAGTGAAAAACTGTTTTTT. Its protein product is CAARHSEGSEKLFF.

This chain connects TRBV27 to TRBJ1-6; D possibly corresponds to TRBD1 (6 bases). CDR1 is MNHEY and CDR2 is SMNVEV in the germline V gene (reference sequence). Trimming took off 3 bases at V and 8 bases at J, with 11 bases between the two ends. This CDR3 has 14 residues. CDR3 protein: CASSFGGHDSPLHF. CDR3 in DNA: TGTGCCAGCAGTTTTGGGGGACACGATTCACCCCTCCACTTT.

The chain combines TRBV9 with TRBJ1-2; 7 nucleotides match TRBD1. CDR1 and CDR2 (germline): SGDLS, YYNGEE. There are 13 residues in the CDR3. V trimming: 4 bases; J trimming: 7 bases; junction bases outside the gene matches: 7. The CDR3 nucleotides are TGTGCCAGCAGCCCCACAGGGGCAGTTGGCTACACCTTC. This encodes CASSPTGAVGYTF.

This clone was recorded a few times. The chain is built from TRBV13 and TRBJ2-1; 10 nucleotides agree with TRBD1. Germline CDR1 PRHDT, CDR2 FYEKMQ (reference sequence). The CDR3 runs to 16 residues. The J segment lost 5 bases and the V segment lost 5 bases, leaving 9 bases of the junction unmatched. For the CDR3, the DNA is TGTGCCAGCAGCATATACCCGGGACAGGGGAACAATGAGCAGTTCTTC. Its protein product is CASSIYPGQGNNEQFF.

This chain joins TRBV18 and TRBJ2-7; 7 bases match TRBD2. Germline loops: CDR1 KGHSH, CDR2 LQKENI. V trimming: 5 bases; J trimming: 3 bases; junction bases outside the gene matches: 4. CDR3 size: 13 residues. CDR3 loop: CASSGGDFYEQYF. CDR3 in DNA: TGTGCCAGCTCAGGGGGGGACTTCTACGAGCAGTACTTC.

The CDR3 DNA reads as TGTGCCAGCAGCTTAGACAGGGACACAGATACGCAGTATTTT. Translation gives CASSLDRDTDTQYF. The chain joins TRBV11-3 to TRBJ2-3, with D maybe TRBD1 (5 bases). CDR1 is SGHNT and CDR2 is YENEEA in the germline V gene. V lost 0 bases and J lost 2, with 6 bases in between. CDR3 length: 14 amino acids.

The rearrangement uses TRBV11-2 and TRBJ1-5, with TRBD1 matching over 10 bases. J lost 11 bases, V lost 6 bases, and 7 bases had no gene match. CDR3 length: 13 amino acids. Germline loops: CDR1 SGHAT, CDR2 FQNNGV. The CDR3 region is CASRGTGVSAQHF. CDR3 in DNA: TGTGCCAGCAGAGGGACAGGGGTTTCGGCCCAGCATTTT. The full variable domain, its missing parts supplied by reference TRBV11-2 and TRBJ1-5, is EAGVAQSPRYKIIEKRQSVAFWCNPISGHATLYWYQQILGQGPKLLIQFQNNGVVDDSQLPKDRFSAERLKGVDSTLKIQPAKLEDSAVYLCASRGTGVSAQHFGDGTRLSIL.

The sample holds one count of this clone. V usage is TRBV7-3 and J usage is TRBJ1-6; D may be TRBD1 (6 bases). With 2 bases removed from V and 10 bases from J, the gap between germline ends came to 15 bases. The CDR3 spans 15 residues. From germline, CDR1 is SGHTA and CDR2 FQGTGA. The CDR3 region is CASSLYRVEGSPLHF. Written as DNA, the CDR3 is TGTGCCAGCAGCTTATACAGGGTAGAAGGGTCACCCCTCCACTTT.

This chain connects TRBV30 to TRBJ2-5; D perhaps matches TRBD1 (6 bases). This CDR3 spans 13 amino acids. Trimming pared 5 bases from V and 5 bases from J, leaving 15 bases between. Germline V gene lookup returns CDR1 GTSNPN and CDR2 SVGIG (reference sequence). CDR3 sequence: CAWGRGIRETQYF. Here the CDR3 DNA reads TGTGCCTGGGGCAGGGGTATAAGGGAGACCCAGTACTTC.

The V gene is TRBV4-1, the J gene TRBJ2-7; perhaps TRBD2 as D (5 bases). With 2 bases removed from V and 1 base from J, the gap between germline ends came to 12 bases. This CDR3 region has 15 residues. Germline V gene lookup returns CDR1 MGHRA and CDR2 YSYEKL. The CDR3 protein is CASSQPPPGSYEQYF. DNA of the CDR3: TGCGCCAGCAGCCAACCCCCCCCGGGATCCTACGAGCAGTACTTC.

This clone was seen a handful of times. V is TRBV5-4 and J is TRBJ1-2; 8 bases agree with TRBD1. The CDR3 runs to 15 residues. Germline CDR1 reads SGHNT; CDR2 reads YYREEE (reference sequence). The J segment lost 8 bases and the V segment lost 4 bases, leaving 13 bases of the junction unmatched. CDR3 DNA sequence: TGTGCCAGCAGCCCGGCGGGGAGACAGGGGTTCGGCTACACCTTC. Protein sequence: CASSPAGRQGFGYTF.